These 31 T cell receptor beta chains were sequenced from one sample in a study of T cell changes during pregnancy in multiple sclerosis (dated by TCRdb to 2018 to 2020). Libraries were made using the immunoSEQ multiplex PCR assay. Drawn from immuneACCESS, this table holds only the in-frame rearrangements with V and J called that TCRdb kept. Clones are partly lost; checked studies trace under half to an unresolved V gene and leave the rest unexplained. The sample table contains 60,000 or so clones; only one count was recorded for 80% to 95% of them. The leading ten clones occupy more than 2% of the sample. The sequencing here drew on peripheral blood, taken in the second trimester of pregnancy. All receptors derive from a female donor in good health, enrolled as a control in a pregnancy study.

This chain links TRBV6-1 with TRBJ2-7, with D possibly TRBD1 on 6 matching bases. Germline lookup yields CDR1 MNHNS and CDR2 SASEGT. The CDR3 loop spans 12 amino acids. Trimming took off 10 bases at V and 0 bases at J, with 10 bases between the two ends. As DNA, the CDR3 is TGTGCCACACAGGGAAGCTCCTACGAGCAGTACTTC. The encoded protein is CATQGSSYEQYF.

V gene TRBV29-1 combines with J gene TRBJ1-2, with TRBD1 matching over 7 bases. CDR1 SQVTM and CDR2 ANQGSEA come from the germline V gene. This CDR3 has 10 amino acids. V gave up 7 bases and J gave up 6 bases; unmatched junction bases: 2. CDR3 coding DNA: TGCAGCGCGGACAGGAATGGCTACACCTTC. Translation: CSADRNGYTF.

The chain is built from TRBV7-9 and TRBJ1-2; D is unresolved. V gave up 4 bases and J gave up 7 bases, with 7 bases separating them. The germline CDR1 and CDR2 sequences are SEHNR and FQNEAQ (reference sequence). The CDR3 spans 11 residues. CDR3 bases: TGTGCCAGCAGCTCGACAAGTGGCTACACCTTC. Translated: CASSSTSGYTF.

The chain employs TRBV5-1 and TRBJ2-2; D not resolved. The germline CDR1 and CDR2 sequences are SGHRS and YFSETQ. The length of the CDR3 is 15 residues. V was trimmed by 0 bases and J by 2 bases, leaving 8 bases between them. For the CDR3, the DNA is TGCGCCAGCAGCTTGGTGGGCCTCAACACCGGGGAGCTGTTTTTT. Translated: CASSLVGLNTGELFF.

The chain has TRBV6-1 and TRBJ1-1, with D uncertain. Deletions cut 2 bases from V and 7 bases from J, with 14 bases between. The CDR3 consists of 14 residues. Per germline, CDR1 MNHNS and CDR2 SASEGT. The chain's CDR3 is CASSELAVMGEAFF. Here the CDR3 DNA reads TGTGCCAGCAGTGAACTGGCGGTTATGGGTGAAGCTTTCTTT.

The CDR3: CASTKREGGEQYF. The CDR3 DNA follows: TGTGCCAGCACGAAGCGGGAGGGTGGCGAGCAGTACTTC. V is TRBV6-1 and J is TRBJ2-7, with 10 bases matching TRBD2. The CDR3 runs to 13 residues. Germline CDR1 reads MNHNS; CDR2 reads SASEGT. The ends lost 7 bases at V and 6 bases at J; junction bases unmatched: 6.

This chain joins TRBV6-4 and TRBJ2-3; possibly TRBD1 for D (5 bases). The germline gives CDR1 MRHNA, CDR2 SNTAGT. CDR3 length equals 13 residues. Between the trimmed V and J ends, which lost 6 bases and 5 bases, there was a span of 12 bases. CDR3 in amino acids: CASSYGAEDTQYF. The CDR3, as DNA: TGTGCCAGCAGCTATGGGGCGGAAGATACGCAGTATTTT.

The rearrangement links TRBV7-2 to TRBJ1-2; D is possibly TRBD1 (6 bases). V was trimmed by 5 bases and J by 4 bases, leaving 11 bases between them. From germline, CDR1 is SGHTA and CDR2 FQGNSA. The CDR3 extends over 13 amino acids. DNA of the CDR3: TGTGCCAGCAGCACTGGACAGTTCTATGGCTACACCTTC. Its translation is CASSTGQFYGYTF.

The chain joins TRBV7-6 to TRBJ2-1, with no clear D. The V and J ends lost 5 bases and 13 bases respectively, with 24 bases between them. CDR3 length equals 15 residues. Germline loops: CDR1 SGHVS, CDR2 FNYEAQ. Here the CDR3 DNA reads TGTGCCAGCAGCCCTCAGCCACTGGAGTCTGGTTCTCAGTTCTTC. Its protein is CASSPQPLESGSQFF.

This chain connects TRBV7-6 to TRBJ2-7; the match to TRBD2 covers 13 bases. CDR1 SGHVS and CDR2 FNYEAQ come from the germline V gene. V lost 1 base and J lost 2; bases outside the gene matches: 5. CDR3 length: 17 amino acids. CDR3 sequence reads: CASSLGGLAGITYEQYF. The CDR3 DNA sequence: TGTGCCAGCAGCTTAGGGGGACTAGCGGGAATCACCTACGAGCAGTACTTC.

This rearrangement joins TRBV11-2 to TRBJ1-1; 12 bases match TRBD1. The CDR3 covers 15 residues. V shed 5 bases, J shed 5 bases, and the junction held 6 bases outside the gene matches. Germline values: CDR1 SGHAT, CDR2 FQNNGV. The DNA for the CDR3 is TGTGCCAGCAGCCGGGGACAGGGGGCGGGAACTGAAGCTTTCTTT. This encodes CASSRGQGAGTEAFF.

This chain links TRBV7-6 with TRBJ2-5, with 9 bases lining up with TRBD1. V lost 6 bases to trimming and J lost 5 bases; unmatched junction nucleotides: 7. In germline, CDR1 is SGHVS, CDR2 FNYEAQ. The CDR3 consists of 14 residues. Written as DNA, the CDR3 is TGTGCCAGCAGTTTGTTGGGGACAGGGGAGACCCAGTACTTC. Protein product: CASSLLGTGETQYF.

The CDR3 sequence is CASSPKQGAKGYTF. The CDR3 DNA reads as TGTGCCAGCTCACCCAAACAGGGGGCTAAGGGCTACACCTTC. V gene TRBV18 combines with J gene TRBJ1-2; TRBD1 agrees at 9 bases. CDR1 and CDR2 from the germline V gene are KGHSH and LQKENI. The CDR3 has 14 amino acids. V shed 3 bases, J shed 8 bases, and the junction held 7 bases outside the gene matches.

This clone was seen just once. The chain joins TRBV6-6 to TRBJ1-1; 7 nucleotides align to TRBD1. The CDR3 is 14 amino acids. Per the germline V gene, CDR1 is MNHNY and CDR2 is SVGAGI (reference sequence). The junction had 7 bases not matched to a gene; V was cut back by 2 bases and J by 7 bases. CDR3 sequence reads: CASSYPGQRLEAFF. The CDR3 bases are TGTGCCAGCAGTTACCCGGGACAGAGACTTGAAGCTTTCTTT.

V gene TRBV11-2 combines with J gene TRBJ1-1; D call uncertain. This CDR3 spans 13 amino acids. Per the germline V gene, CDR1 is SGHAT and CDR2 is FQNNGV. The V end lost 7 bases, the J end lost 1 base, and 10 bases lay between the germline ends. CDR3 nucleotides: TGTGCCAGCACCCCGACGGGGAACACTGAAGCTTTCTTT. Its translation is CASTPTGNTEAFF. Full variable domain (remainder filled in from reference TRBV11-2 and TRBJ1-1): EAGVAQSPRYKIIEKRQSVAFWCNPISGHATLYWYQQILGQGPKLLIQFQNNGVVDDSQLPKDRFSAERLKGVDSTLKIQPAKLEDSAVYLCASTPTGNTEAFFGQGTRLTVV.

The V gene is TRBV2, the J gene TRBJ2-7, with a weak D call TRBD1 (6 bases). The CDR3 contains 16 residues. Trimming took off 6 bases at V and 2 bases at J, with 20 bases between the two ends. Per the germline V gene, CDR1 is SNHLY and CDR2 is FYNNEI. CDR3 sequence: CASSLTGTSGAYEQYF. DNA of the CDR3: TGTGCCAGCAGCCTAACCGGGACATCCGGAGCCTACGAGCAGTACTTC.

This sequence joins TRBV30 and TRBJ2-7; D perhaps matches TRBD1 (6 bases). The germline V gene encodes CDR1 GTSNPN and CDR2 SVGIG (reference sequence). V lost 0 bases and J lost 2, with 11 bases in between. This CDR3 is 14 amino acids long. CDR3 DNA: TGTGCCTGGAGTGTACTTAACAGGGCCTACGAGCAGTACTTC. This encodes CAWSVLNRAYEQYF.

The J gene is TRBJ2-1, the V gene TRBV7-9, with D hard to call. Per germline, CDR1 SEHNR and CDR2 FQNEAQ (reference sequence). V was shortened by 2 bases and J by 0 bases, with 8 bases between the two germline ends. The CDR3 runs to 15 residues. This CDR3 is CASSLTVSSYNEQFF. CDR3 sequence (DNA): TGTGCCAGCAGCTTAACGGTAAGCTCCTACAATGAGCAGTTCTTC.

CDR3 residues: CASMTFPRVGELFF. CDR3 DNA sequence: TGTGCCAGCATGACCTTCCCCAGGGTCGGGGAGCTGTTTTTT. V and J are TRBV27 and TRBJ2-2; D is possibly TRBD1 (5 bases). Looked up from germline, CDR1 is MNHEY and CDR2 is SMNVEV (reference sequence). The CDR3 sequence is 14 residues long. V lost 7 bases and J lost 7, with 16 bases in between.

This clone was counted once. CDR3 residues: CASSIAGGAGIGYTF. CDR3 DNA sequence: TGTGCCAGTAGTATAGCCGGGGGGGCCGGGATCGGCTACACCTTC. V is TRBV19 and J is TRBJ1-2; TRBD1 might be the D (6 bases). Germline V lookup: CDR1 LNHDA, CDR2 SQIVND (reference sequence). Between the trimmed V and J ends, which lost 1 base and 8 bases, there was a span of 17 bases. The length of the CDR3 is 15 residues.

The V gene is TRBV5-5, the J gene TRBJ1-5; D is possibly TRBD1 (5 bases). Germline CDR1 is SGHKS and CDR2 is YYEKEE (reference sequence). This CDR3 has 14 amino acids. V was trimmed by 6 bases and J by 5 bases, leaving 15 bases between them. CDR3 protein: CASTRQQADQPQHF. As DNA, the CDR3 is TGTGCCAGCACCCGACAGCAAGCTGATCAGCCCCAGCATTTT.

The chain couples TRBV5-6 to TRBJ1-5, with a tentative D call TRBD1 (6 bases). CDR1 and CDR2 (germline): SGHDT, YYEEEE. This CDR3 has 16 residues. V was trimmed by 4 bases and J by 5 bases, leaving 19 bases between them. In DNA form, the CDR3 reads TGTGCCAGCAGCACAGGGACGGATTGGGAGCATCAGCCCCAGCATTTT. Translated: CASSTGTDWEHQPQHF.

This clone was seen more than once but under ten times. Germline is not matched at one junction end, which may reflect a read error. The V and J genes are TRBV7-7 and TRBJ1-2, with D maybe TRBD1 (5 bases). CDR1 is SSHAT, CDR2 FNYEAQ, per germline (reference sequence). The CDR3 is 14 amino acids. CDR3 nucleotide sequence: TGTGCTAGCAGCCCGCTGGACACAAACTATGGCTACACCTTC. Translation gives CASSPLDTNYGYTF.

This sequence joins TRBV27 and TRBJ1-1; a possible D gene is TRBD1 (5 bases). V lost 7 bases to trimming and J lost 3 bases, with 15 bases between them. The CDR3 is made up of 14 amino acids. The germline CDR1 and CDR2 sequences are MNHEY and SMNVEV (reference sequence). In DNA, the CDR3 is TGTGCCAGCAAAGTAGGGGCGGTGTACACTGAAGCTTTCTTT. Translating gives CASKVGAVYTEAFF.

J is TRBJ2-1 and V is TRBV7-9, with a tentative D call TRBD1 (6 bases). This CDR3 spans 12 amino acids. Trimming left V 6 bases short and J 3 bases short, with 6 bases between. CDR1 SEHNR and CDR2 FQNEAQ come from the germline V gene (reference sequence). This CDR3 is CASRGHYNEQFF. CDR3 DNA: TGTGCCAGCAGGGGACACTACAATGAGCAGTTCTTC.

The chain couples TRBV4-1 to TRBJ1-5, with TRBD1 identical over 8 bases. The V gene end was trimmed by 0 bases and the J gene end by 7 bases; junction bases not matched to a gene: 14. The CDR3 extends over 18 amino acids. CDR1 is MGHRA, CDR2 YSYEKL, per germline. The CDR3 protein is CASSQDQPTGGRGQPQHF. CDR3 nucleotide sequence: TGCGCCAGCAGCCAAGACCAACCAACAGGGGGGCGCGGACAGCCCCAGCATTTT.

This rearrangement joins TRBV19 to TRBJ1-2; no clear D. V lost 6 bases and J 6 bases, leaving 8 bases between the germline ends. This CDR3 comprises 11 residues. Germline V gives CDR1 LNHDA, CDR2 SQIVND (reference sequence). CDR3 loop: CASRLGDGYTF. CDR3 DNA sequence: TGTGCCAGTAGGCTCGGAGATGGCTACACCTTC.

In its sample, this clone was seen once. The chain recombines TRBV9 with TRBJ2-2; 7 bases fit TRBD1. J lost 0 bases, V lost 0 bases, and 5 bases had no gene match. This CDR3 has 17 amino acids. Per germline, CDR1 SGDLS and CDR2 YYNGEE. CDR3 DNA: TGTGCCAGCAGCGTAGACGTGGGGACAGCGAACACCGGGGAGCTGTTTTTT. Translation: CASSVDVGTANTGELFF.

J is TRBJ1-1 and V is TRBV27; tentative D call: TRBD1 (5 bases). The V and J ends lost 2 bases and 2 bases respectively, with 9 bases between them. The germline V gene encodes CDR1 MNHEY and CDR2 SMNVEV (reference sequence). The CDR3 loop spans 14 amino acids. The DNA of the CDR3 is TGTGCCAGCAGTTTAAGGGGATTAAACACTGAAGCTTTCTTT. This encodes CASSLRGLNTEAFF.

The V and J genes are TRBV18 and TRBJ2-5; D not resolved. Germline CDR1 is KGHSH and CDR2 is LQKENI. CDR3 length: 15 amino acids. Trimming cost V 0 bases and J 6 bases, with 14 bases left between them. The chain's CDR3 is CASSPPSQASQTQYF. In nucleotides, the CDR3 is TGTGCCAGCTCACCACCGTCGCAGGCCAGTCAGACCCAGTACTTC.

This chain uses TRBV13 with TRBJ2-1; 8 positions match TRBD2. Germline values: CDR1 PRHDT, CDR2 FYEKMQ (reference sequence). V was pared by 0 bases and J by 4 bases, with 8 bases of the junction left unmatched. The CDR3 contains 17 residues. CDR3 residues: CASSLGPGLADYNEQFF. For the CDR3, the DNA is TGTGCCAGCAGCTTAGGGCCTGGACTAGCAGATTACAATGAGCAGTTCTTC. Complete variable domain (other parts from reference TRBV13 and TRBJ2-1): AAGVIQSPRHLIKEKRETATLKCYPIPRHDTVYWYQQGPGQDPQFLISFYEKMQSDKGSIPDRFSAQQFSDYHSELNMSSLELGDSALYFCASSLGPGLADYNEQFFGPGTRLTVL.